This T cell receptor (beta chain) derives from a study of T-cell memory formation after mild COVID-19. Whole-study context: TCR clusters were largely donor specific.

Points on this clonotype: Its antigen is currently unknown.

General study results and limits: Pre-infection memory showed some responding clones, and this suggested that cross-reactive memory joined. The main location of contracting CD4+ clones was CM and EM, and that of contracting CD8+ clones was EMRA.

V shed 6 bases and J shed 1 base, with 9 bases lying between them. This CDR3 is built from 14 residues. In germline, CDR1 is MNHNY, CDR2 SVGAGI (reference sequence). TCRdb used MiXCR to reprocess the 5' RACE reads, holding one entry per CDR3 protein. The sample holds some 320,000 distinct CDR3 sequences, roughly an eighth seen once. The sample consisted of PBMCs or a T cell subset sorted from them (not recorded which). This chain uses TRBV6-6 with TRBJ1-4; the D gene is possibly TRBD1 (5 bases). The receptor was derived from a young man who had mild COVID-19 (a few samples of this study predate the infection). Cell type and time point are not known. CDR3 nucleotide sequence: TGTGCCAGCAGCCCGACAGAAACTAATGAAAAACTGTTTTTT. Its translation: CASSPTETNEKLFF.